Listed below are T cell receptor beta chains from one sample, sequenced in a study of blood T cell repertoires in COVID-19. Generated by immunoSEQ multiplex PCR, the TCRdb table keeps only in-frame clones and is missing some. Counted here are tens of thousands of clones, approximately 86% occurring once; the ten biggest clones make up around a fifth. Sequenced material: peripheral blood. The source is a man between 50 and 59 years old in a cohort sampled during active COVID-19. Each CDR3 is given with its conserved first and last residue. Fields, in order: J gene, clone size, V gene, D gene, CDR3 protein, CDR3 DNA. The D gene is left open where the match is weak. Size is omitted from some rows. Given values are once, few, many or a class for expanded clones.

j_call: TRBJ2-5; clone_size: -; v_call: TRBV5-1; d_call: -; cdr3_aa: CASSPRVGQETQYF; cdr3_nt: TGCGCCAGCAGCCCCCGGGTTGGCCAAGAGACCCAGTACTTC
j_call: TRBJ2-3; clone_size: -; v_call: TRBV7-6; d_call: TRBD2; cdr3_aa: CASSPRGGLAESTDTQYF; cdr3_nt: TGTGCCAGCAGCCCCAGAGGGGGACTAGCGGAAAGCACAGATACGCAGTATTTT
j_call: TRBJ1-5; clone_size: few; v_call: TRBV2; d_call: -; cdr3_aa: CASSSDPGGIQPQHF; cdr3_nt: TGTGCCAGCAGTTCAGACCCGGGGGGGATTCAGCCCCAGCATTTT
j_call: TRBJ1-2; clone_size: -; v_call: TRBV29-1; d_call: -; cdr3_aa: CSARGISATYGYTF; cdr3_nt: TGCAGCGCGAGAGGAATTTCGGCAACCTATGGCTACACCTTC
j_call: TRBJ2-7; clone_size: -; v_call: TRBV11-3; d_call: -; cdr3_aa: CASSSPGHPYEQYF; cdr3_nt: TGTGCCAGCAGTTCTCCGGGACACCCCTACGAGCAGTACTTC
j_call: TRBJ1-1; clone_size: -; v_call: TRBV9; d_call: TRBD1; cdr3_aa: CASSAGQGKDTEAFF; cdr3_nt: TGTGCCAGCAGCGCCGGACAGGGAAAGGACACTGAAGCTTTCTTT
j_call: TRBJ2-7; clone_size: -; v_call: TRBV19; d_call: TRBD1; cdr3_aa: CASSVGQGTYEQYF; cdr3_nt: TGTGCCAGTAGTGTGGGACAGGGGACCTACGAGCAGTACTTC
j_call: TRBJ1-1; clone_size: few; v_call: TRBV19; d_call: -; cdr3_aa: CASNRDLEPNTEAFF; cdr3_nt: TGTGCCAGTAATAGAGACCTAGAACCGAACACTGAAGCTTTCTTT
j_call: TRBJ2-1; clone_size: -; v_call: TRBV6-2/TRBV6-3; d_call: -; cdr3_aa: CASSYSLRPYDYNEQFF; cdr3_nt: TGTGCCAGCAGTTACTCACTGAGGCCCTATGACTACAATGAGCAGTTCTTC
j_call: TRBJ2-2; clone_size: -; v_call: TRBV9; d_call: -; cdr3_aa: CASSVAGSPLPGELFF; cdr3_nt: TGTGCCAGCAGCGTGGCAGGGTCCCCTTTGCCCGGGGAGCTGTTTTTT
j_call: TRBJ2-3; clone_size: -; v_call: TRBV19; d_call: -; cdr3_aa: CASSEPQRTSTDTQYF; cdr3_nt: TGTGCCAGTAGTGAGCCCCAGCGAACAAGCACAGATACGCAGTATTTT
j_call: TRBJ2-5; clone_size: few; v_call: TRBV6-5; d_call: -; cdr3_aa: CASSYLGRYQETQYF; cdr3_nt: TGTGCCAGCAGTTACTTAGGGAGGTACCAAGAGACCCAGTACTTC
j_call: TRBJ2-3; clone_size: -; v_call: TRBV11-2; d_call: TRBD2; cdr3_aa: CASSLRVIAGGRGTDTQYF; cdr3_nt: TGTGCCAGCAGCTTACGTGTGATAGCGGGGGGCCGGGGCACAGATACGCAGTATTTT
j_call: TRBJ2-7; clone_size: few; v_call: TRBV10-2; d_call: TRBD2; cdr3_aa: CASSDTRGEYEQYF; cdr3_nt: TGCGCCAGCAGTGATACGCGGGGGGAGTACGAGCAGTACTTC
j_call: TRBJ2-1; clone_size: -; v_call: TRBV6-4; d_call: -; cdr3_aa: CASSLQGNNEQFF; cdr3_nt: TGTGCCAGCAGCCTACAGGGAAACAATGAGCAGTTCTTC
j_call: TRBJ1-1; clone_size: -; v_call: TRBV13; d_call: -; cdr3_aa: CASSLSLEVEAFF; cdr3_nt: TGTGCCAGCAGCTTATCCTTGGAGGTTGAAGCTTTCTTT
j_call: TRBJ2-1; clone_size: -; v_call: TRBV13; d_call: -; cdr3_aa: CASSSRTSYNEQFF; cdr3_nt: TGTGCCAGCAGCTCACGGACTTCCTACAATGAGCAGTTCTTC